Described below is a single T cell receptor (beta chain) sequence and its context. Through a sample-barcoded 5' primer and a J-beta primer mix, a second PCR was run for 7 to 11 cycles. One entry per CDR3 protein results from TCRdb running MiXCR on the 5' RACE reads. This table has hundreds of thousands of distinct CDR3 sequences, about 54% appearing once. These data originate in a study of blood T cells in healthy people across ages. Trimming removed 4 bases from V and 1 base from J, with 16 bases in between. In germline, CDR1 is DFQATT, CDR2 SNEGSKA (reference sequence). The CDR3 is 15 amino acids. The sequenced sample was blood. This chain links TRBV20-1 with TRBJ2-5, with a tentative D call TRBD2 (6 bases). This sequence originates from a man between 60 and 75 years old in good health. CDR3 DNA: TGCAGTGCTAATATCCCTACGGGGGTCCAAGAGACCCAGTACTTC. It encodes CSANIPTGVQETQYF.